These 9 T cell receptor beta chains came from one sample sequenced in a study of T cell changes during pregnancy in multiple sclerosis. Clones were sequenced by immunoSEQ multiplex PCR, and TCRdb holds only the in-frame ones, with some missing. There are over 65,000 clones in the sample; about 89% occur only once, and approximately 2.5% lies in the top ten. This specimen was peripheral blood, taken in the first trimester of pregnancy. The receptors come from a female donor with multiple sclerosis, enrolled in a pregnancy study.

V usage is TRBV30 and J usage is TRBJ1-6, with D tentatively TRBD1 (5 bases). Germline V CDR1 and CDR2: GTSNPN, SVGIG (reference sequence). Between the trimmed V and J ends, which lost 8 bases and 3 bases, there was a span of 14 bases. This CDR3 has 14 residues. The CDR3 DNA reads TGTGCCGTGACCGCAGGGCTCTATAATTCACCCCTCCACTTT. Its translation is CAVTAGLYNSPLHF.

V gene TRBV19 combines with J gene TRBJ1-4, with 8 bases that match TRBD1. This CDR3 comprises 14 residues. CDR1 LNHDA and CDR2 SQIVND come from the germline V gene (reference sequence). The V and J ends lost 3 bases and 6 bases, in that order; junction bases with no gene match: 3. Written as DNA, the CDR3 is TGTGCCAGTAGTATTCTGGACAGGGATGAAAAACTGTTTTTT. Translation gives CASSILDRDEKLFF. The full variable domain, its missing parts supplied by reference TRBV19 and TRBJ1-4, is DGGITQSPKYLFRKEGQNVTLSCEQNLNHDAMYWYRQDPGQGLRLIYYSQIVNDFQKGDIAEGYSVSREKKESFPLTVTSAQKNPTAFYLCASSILDRDEKLFFGSGTQLSVL.

This clone was observed once. This rearrangement joins TRBV4-2 to TRBJ2-7, with D possibly TRBD1 on 6 matching bases. The V end lost 0 bases, the J end lost 3 bases, and 12 bases lay between the germline ends. Germline values: CDR1 LGHNA, CDR2 YNFKEQ. CDR3 size: 15 residues. The CDR3 DNA reads TGTGCCAGCAGCCAAGAAGTTCTAGGGGGCTACGAGCAGTACTTC. This sequence encodes CASSQEVLGGYEQYF.

This clone has just one count. V usage is TRBV5-6 and J usage is TRBJ2-3; maybe TRBD2 (5 bases). Per the germline V gene, CDR1 is SGHDT and CDR2 is YYEEEE. V was trimmed by 3 bases and J by 0 bases, leaving 14 bases between them. The CDR3 is 16 residues long. CDR3 in amino acids: CASSSPLASSTDTQYF. The CDR3 DNA reads TGTGCCAGCAGCTCCCCGCTAGCTTCAAGCACAGATACGCAGTATTTT.

This clone was seen a handful of times. The genes are TRBV11-1 and TRBJ2-5, with a possible D match to TRBD1 (5 bases). The germline V gene encodes CDR1 SGHAT and CDR2 FQDESV (reference sequence). CDR3 length equals 14 residues. V was cut by 5 bases and J by 2 bases, with 12 bases left in between. The CDR3 region is CASSARTPQETQYF. For the CDR3, the DNA is TGTGCCAGCAGCGCCAGGACACCACAAGAGACCCAGTACTTC.

The gene calls are TRBV5-1 and TRBJ2-2, with a weak D call TRBD1 (6 bases). The CDR3 length is 16 residues. Germline CDR1 reads SGHRS; CDR2 reads YFSETQ. Trimming removed 4 bases from V and 0 bases from J, with 13 bases in between. CDR3 sequence (DNA): TGCGCCAGCAGCGTGAGACAGGAAGCGAACACCGGGGAGCTGTTTTTT. It encodes CASSVRQEANTGELFF.

The rearrangement links TRBV30 to TRBJ1-3, with TRBD1 matching over 10 bases. This CDR3 spans 14 amino acids. Germline CDR1 is GTSNPN and CDR2 is SVGIG (reference sequence). J lost 7 bases, V lost 0 bases, and 3 bases had no gene match. In DNA, the CDR3 is TGTGCCTGGAGTGTACCGGGACAGGGGAACACCATATATTTT. The encoded protein is CAWSVPGQGNTIYF.

J is TRBJ1-4 and V is TRBV6-5; 7 nucleotides align to TRBD1. Germline V gene sequence: CDR1 MNHEY, CDR2 SVGAGI. The CDR3 extends over 13 amino acids. Trimming removed 2 bases from V and 13 bases from J; junction bases left unmatched: 7. The CDR3 DNA is TGTGCCAGCAGTTACCCAGGGGGTGGTGTACTGTTTTTT. Protein sequence: CASSYPGGGVLFF.

The V gene is TRBV28, the J gene TRBJ2-7; the D is unclear. Between the trimmed V and J ends, which lost 8 bases and 4 bases, there was a span of 18 bases. Germline V CDR1 and CDR2: MDHEN, SYDVKM. The CDR3 length is 14 residues. CDR3 sequence reads: CASAPGAPLYEQYF. The CDR3 DNA sequence: TGTGCCAGCGCCCCCGGAGCCCCGCTATACGAGCAGTACTTC.